Each of the 22 T cell receptor beta chains below was sequenced from the same sample in a study of blood T cell repertoires in COVID-19. The table came from immunoSEQ multiplex PCR; TCRdb's copy has only in-frame clones and leaves some out. The sample contains 150,000 to 200,000 clones, 80% to 90% of which appear only once. Sequencing used peripheral blood. The receptors were sampled from a woman aged 55-70 years who had recovered from COVID-19.

The chain has TRBV29-1 and TRBJ1-2; 7 bases map to TRBD1. The CDR3 is 14 residues long. The trim removed 7 bases at V and 1 base at J, leaving 9 bases unmatched. CDR1 is SQVTM, CDR2 ANQGSEA, per germline. As DNA, the CDR3 is TGCAGCGCCACAGGACAGGCCGTTAACTATGGCTACACCTTC. Translation: CSATGQAVNYGYTF.

This clone appeared a few times. V and J are TRBV7-8 and TRBJ2-3, with TRBD2 matching 15 bases. J was trimmed by 5 bases and V by 4 bases; bases with no gene match: 10. Germline CDR1 reads SGHVS; CDR2 reads FQNEAQ. The CDR3 consists of 18 residues. In DNA form, the CDR3 reads TGTGCCAGCAGCTCGTCGGGACTAGCGGGGGGCCGGGGAGATACGCAGTATTTT. Protein sequence: CASSSSGLAGGRGDTQYF.

On this clone: Other DNA sequences within the sample encode an identical CDR3. This rearrangement joins TRBV6-5 to TRBJ1-1; 10 bases are a match to TRBD1. With 0 bases clipped from V and 4 bases from J, the junction kept 2 bases outside the gene matches. CDR1 is MNHEY and CDR2 is SVGAGI in the germline V gene. CDR3 length equals 15 residues. Here the CDR3 reads CASSYSTGGSTEAFF. As DNA, the CDR3 is TGTGCCAGCAGTTACTCGACAGGGGGCTCCACTGAAGCTTTCTTT.

This clone is a singleton in its sample. This chain connects TRBV6-1 to TRBJ2-7; 8 positions agree with TRBD1. The CDR3 consists of 15 residues. Germline V lookup: CDR1 MNHNS, CDR2 SASEGT. J lost 5 bases, V lost 2 bases, and 8 bases had no gene match. The CDR3 DNA reads as TGTGCCAGCAGTGAAATTTCAGGGGGCGAAAACGAGCAGTACTTC. This translates into CASSEISGGENEQYF.

Only a few counts were recorded for this clone. The rearrangement joins TRBV7-3 to TRBJ2-3; D call uncertain. The CDR3 extends over 13 amino acids. The V end lost 3 bases, the J end lost 3 bases, and 7 bases lay between the germline ends. CDR1 is SGHTA and CDR2 is FQGTGA in the germline V gene. In nucleotides, the CDR3 is TGTGCCAGCAGCTTCCCCGGGACAGATACGCAGTATTTT. It codes for CASSFPGTDTQYF.

The genes are TRBV2 and TRBJ2-2; D not resolved. Germline CDR1 SNHLY, CDR2 FYNNEI. V lost 6 bases to trimming and J lost 0 bases, with 14 bases between them. The CDR3 loop spans 16 amino acids. The CDR3 coding sequence is TGTGCCAGCAGCGAGACTTTCATCACGAACACCGGGGAGCTGTTTTTT. Residues: CASSETFITNTGELFF.

The gene calls are TRBV5-1 and TRBJ1-1; D is unresolved. The germline gives CDR1 SGHRS, CDR2 YFSETQ. The CDR3 totals 14 residues. V shed 1 base and J shed 0 bases, with 7 bases lying between them. The CDR3, as DNA: TGCGCCAGCAGCTTGTGGGCCGTGAACACTGAAGCTTTCTTT. It codes for CASSLWAVNTEAFF.

The chain employs TRBV28 and TRBJ1-2; D possibly corresponds to TRBD1 (5 bases). The V and J ends lost 5 bases and 6 bases respectively, with 19 bases between them. This CDR3 contains 15 residues. Germline V CDR1 and CDR2: MDHEN, SYDVKM. This CDR3 is CASSPLSFTGDGYTF. The CDR3 bases are TGTGCCAGCAGTCCCTTGTCCTTCACGGGGGATGGCTACACCTTC.

The genes are TRBV13 and TRBJ2-5, with 12 bases matching TRBD2. Germline values: CDR1 PRHDT, CDR2 FYEKMQ (reference sequence). V dropped 5 bases and J dropped 1; count of bases not matched to a gene: 5. The CDR3 is 16 amino acids. The CDR3 protein is CASSPRTSGAQETQYF. In DNA, the CDR3 is TGTGCCAGCAGCCCCCGGACTAGCGGGGCCCAAGAGACCCAGTACTTC.

This clone turned up a few times. V usage is TRBV9 and J usage is TRBJ1-1; D not certain. V was clipped by 0 bases and J by 0 bases, with 9 bases between them. This CDR3 region has 15 residues. CDR1 is SGDLS and CDR2 is YYNGEE in the germline V gene. The CDR3: CASSVAPRLNTEAFF. The CDR3 region has the DNA TGTGCCAGCAGCGTAGCCCCGAGATTGAACACTGAAGCTTTCTTT.

The chain joins TRBV7-9 to TRBJ2-7; 9 nucleotides match TRBD1. The CDR3 covers 15 residues. Germline V gene lookup returns CDR1 SEHNR and CDR2 FQNEAQ (reference sequence). With V trimmed by 5 bases and J by 1 base, 6 bases remained unmatched. The CDR3 region has the DNA TGTGCCAGCAGCCCGGGACAGGGAAGTTCCTACGAGCAGTACTTC. Protein: CASSPGQGSSYEQYF.

V and J are TRBV19 and TRBJ1-1; no clear D gene. This CDR3 spans 14 amino acids. Germline V gene data show CDR1 as LNHDA and CDR2 as SQIVND (reference sequence). V lost 6 bases and J 0 bases, leaving 11 bases between the germline ends. For the CDR3, the DNA is TGTGCCAGTAGGCACAGAGTCATGAACACTGAAGCTTTCTTT. This translates into CASRHRVMNTEAFF. Variable domain in full (rest from reference TRBV19 and TRBJ1-1): DGGITQSPKYLFRKEGQNVTLSCEQNLNHDAMYWYRQDPGQGLRLIYYSQIVNDFQKGDIAEGYSVSREKKESFPLTVTSAQKNPTAFYLCASRHRVMNTEAFFGQGTRLTVV.

This chain links TRBV7-6 with TRBJ1-1; perhaps TRBD1 as D (5 bases). The length of the CDR3 is 16 residues. Germline-derived CDR1 and CDR2 are SGHVS and FNYEAQ. V lost 5 bases to trimming and J lost 7 bases, with 23 bases between them. CDR3 bases: TGTGCCAGCAGCCTTGTTGACCCAAGGGAAAGGGGTGAAGCTTTCTTT. Its protein product is CASSLVDPRERGEAFF.

This chain uses TRBV4-1 with TRBJ1-1; 7 bases are a match to TRBD1. From germline, CDR1 is MGHRA and CDR2 YSYEKL. J lost 4 bases, V lost 0 bases, and 5 bases had no gene match. The CDR3 is made up of 15 amino acids. The CDR3 coding sequence is TGCGCCAGCAGCCAAGATTACCCAGGGGGCACTGAAGCTTTCTTT. It yields the protein CASSQDYPGGTEAFF.

This chain joins TRBV9 and TRBJ2-2; the match to TRBD2 covers 9 bases. The CDR3 spans 17 residues. Germline V CDR1 and CDR2: SGDLS, YYNGEE. J was trimmed by 0 bases and V by 0 bases; bases with no gene match: 3. CDR3 sequence: CASSVALAGSNTGELFF. CDR3 coding DNA: TGTGCCAGCAGCGTAGCCCTAGCGGGATCGAACACCGGGGAGCTGTTTTTT.

This clone was seen just once. The chain combines TRBV4-1 with TRBJ2-2, with D maybe TRBD2 (6 bases). CDR3 length equals 17 residues. Trimming cost V 4 bases and J 7 bases, with 22 bases left between them. The germline V gene has CDR1 MGHRA and CDR2 YSYEKL. Written as DNA, the CDR3 is TGCGCCAGCAGCCCTAGCGTAGGGACCGGACGCGGCGGGGAGCTGTTTTTT. Its protein product is CASSPSVGTGRGGELFF.

This sequence joins TRBV14 and TRBJ1-1; D unresolved. The germline V gene has CDR1 SGHDN and CDR2 FVKESK. This CDR3 comprises 13 residues. Trimming pared 2 bases from V and 1 base from J, leaving 5 bases between. Written as DNA, the CDR3 is TGTGCCAGCAGCCAACAGTGGAACACTGAAGCTTTCTTT. Protein: CASSQQWNTEAFF. Drawing the rest from reference TRBV14 and TRBJ1-1, the complete variable domain is EAGVTQFPSHSVIEKGQTVTLRCDPISGHDNLYWYRRVMGKEIKFLLHFVKESKQDESGMPNNRFLAERTGGTYSTLKVQPAELEDSGVYFCASSQQWNTEAFFGQGTRLTVV.

This clone was recorded only once. The chain employs TRBV6-5 and TRBJ2-1, with 8 bases that match TRBD2. Trimming removed 5 bases from V and 9 bases from J; junction bases left unmatched: 9. The CDR3 runs to 14 residues. Germline-derived CDR1 and CDR2 are MNHEY and SVGAGI. In nucleotides, the CDR3 is TGTGCCAGCAGTCGGGAGGGCGGCCCCGGTGAGCAGTTCTTC. This encodes CASSREGGPGEQFF.

CDR3 DNA: TGTGCCAGCAGGGAGACCGGGACAGGGGGCATCGATGGCTACACCTTC. It is translated as CASRETGTGGIDGYTF. The J gene is TRBJ1-2, the V gene TRBV7-3; 12 positions match TRBD1. The germline gives CDR1 SGHTA, CDR2 FQGTGA. V shed 6 bases, J shed 6 bases, and the junction held 11 bases outside the gene matches. The CDR3 length is 16 residues.

This clone was picked up many times. The chain is built from TRBV11-2 and TRBJ2-2; TRBD2 matches 12 bases. Germline V gene data show CDR1 as SGHAT and CDR2 as FQNNGV. CDR3 length: 16 residues. J was trimmed by 4 bases and V by 6 bases; bases with no gene match: 6. The CDR3 loop reads CASRGGLAGPTGELFF. CDR3 in DNA: TGTGCCAGCAGGGGCGGACTAGCGGGACCCACCGGGGAGCTGTTTTTT.

The chain is built from TRBV5-1 and TRBJ2-5, with TRBD2 identical over 11 bases. The CDR3 runs to 17 residues. The germline V gene encodes CDR1 SGHRS and CDR2 YFSETQ. V shed 1 base, J shed 1 base, and the junction held 6 bases outside the gene matches. This chain's CDR3 is CASSLLLAGGFQETQYF. In DNA, the CDR3 is TGCGCCAGCAGCTTGTTGCTAGCGGGGGGATTCCAAGAGACCCAGTACTTC.

V is TRBV7-9 and J is TRBJ2-6; perhaps TRBD2 as D (6 bases). The CDR3 is 15 amino acids. Germline V gene lookup returns CDR1 SEHNR and CDR2 FQNEAQ (reference sequence). With 6 bases removed from V and 2 bases from J, the gap between germline ends came to 11 bases. The CDR3 nucleotides read TGTGCCAGCAGTCTGGGGGGTACTGGGGCCAACGTCCTGACTTTC. Translated, it gives CASSLGGTGANVLTF.